Included here is one T cell receptor (beta chain) sequence, with context. What it recognizes is unknown. This sample was included in a study of blood T cells in healthy people across ages. The germline V gene has CDR1 SGDLS and CDR2 YYNGEE. Trimming cost V 2 bases and J 1 base, with 11 bases left between them. This CDR3 contains 15 residues. Study results and caveats: It was not possible, with unsorted PBMCs, to conclusively compare naive and antigen-experienced cells.

Caucasian, healthy and from Russia, the donors were aged between 6 and 90. At least 5.5 micrograms of total RNA were extracted per sample. Primers used in a second PCR of about 7 to 11 cycles were a sample-barcoded 5' primer and a J-beta primer mix. From the 5' RACE reads, TCRdb called clonotypes with MiXCR, one entry per CDR3 protein. This repertoire shows just over 800,000 distinct CDR3 sequences, 62% found once; its top ten account for approximately 30%. Material: blood. The chain uses TRBV9 and TRBJ2-3; D is unresolved. The TCR comes from a man under 40 in good health. CDR3 in amino acids: CASSVAGLRTDTQYF. The CDR3 bases are TGTGCCAGCAGCGTCGCCGGGCTTCGCACAGATACGCAGTATTTT.